This T cell receptor beta chain derives from a study of T cell responses to AZD1222 COVID-19 vaccine. Remarks on this clone: What it recognizes is unknown.

The study's findings and limits: Donors were mostly white British, more females; clonal diversity possibly underestimated. Repertoires were collected only later (after the peak T cell response had occurred).

Using immunoSEQ multiplex PCR, the repertoire was profiled, and TCRdb retains in-frame clones only, with some absent. Of about 100,000 clones in the sample, roughly 89% are singletons; the top ten hold about 16%. This clonotype was sampled from an adult in good health. Sample: peripheral blood, taken on day 0 of AZD1222 vaccination.

The CDR3 nucleotides are TGTGCCAGCAGTATGGGACAGGGTTATAGCAATCAGCCCCAGCATTTT. This translates into CASSMGQGYSNQPQHF. The V gene is TRBV28, the J gene TRBJ1-5; 9 bases fit TRBD1. CDR1 and CDR2 from the germline V gene are MDHEN and SYDVKM. The CDR3 runs 16 residues. J lost 0 bases, V lost 5 bases, and 5 bases had no gene match.